These 20 T cell receptor beta chains came from one sample sequenced in a study of radiotherapy plus CTLA-4 blockade in lung cancer. Clones were sequenced by immunoSEQ multiplex PCR, and TCRdb holds only the in-frame ones, with some missing. Here the sample spans some 25,000 clones, around 71% being singletons. This material consisted of peripheral blood, taken from a patient treated with radiotherapy plus ipilimumab. Source of these receptors: a human donor with non-small cell lung cancer whose response to radiotherapy plus ipilimumab could not be evaluated.

This chain uses TRBV21-1 with TRBJ1-1. TRBV21-1 is a listed pseudogene. The CDR3 spans 15 residues. The CDR3 reads CASSKDGGMGTEAFF. CDR3 sequence (DNA): TGTGCCAGCAGCAAAGACGGAGGGATGGGCACTGAAGCTTTCTTT.

The V gene is TRBV10-1, the J gene TRBJ1-1, with 8 positions matching TRBD1. This CDR3 has 14 amino acids. V lost 0 bases, J lost 4 bases, and 1 base stayed unmatched. CDR1 WNHNN and CDR2 SYGVQD come from the germline V gene (reference sequence). The CDR3 DNA is TGCGCCAGCAGTGAGTCAACAGGGGGCACTGAAGCTTTCTTT. It translates to CASSESTGGTEAFF.

Only one count was recorded for this clone. The chain links TRBV10-1 to TRBJ2-3; 7 bases line up with TRBD1. The CDR3 sequence is 15 residues long. Trimming at V came to 10 bases and at J to 2 bases, leaving 12 bases not matched to a gene. CDR1 and CDR2 from the germline V gene are WNHNN and SYGVQD (reference sequence). CDR3: CATHRGTPITDTQYF. The DNA for the CDR3 is TGCGCCACTCACAGGGGCACCCCTATCACAGATACGCAGTATTTT.

The sample holds a few counts of this clone. V is TRBV19 and J is TRBJ1-5; no clear D. From germline, CDR1 is LNHDA and CDR2 SQIVND (reference sequence). The CDR3 has 13 amino acids. V lost 5 bases and J 4 bases, leaving 9 bases between the germline ends. The CDR3: CASSGRENQPQHF. As DNA, the CDR3 is TGTGCCAGTAGTGGACGGGAAAATCAGCCCCAGCATTTT.

The chain recombines TRBV10-2 with TRBJ2-3; 11 bases match TRBD2. This CDR3 has 16 amino acids. Trimming removed 6 bases from V and 3 bases from J; junction bases left unmatched: 8. From germline, CDR1 is WSHSY and CDR2 SAAADI. CDR3 nucleotides: TGCGCCAGCAGGGGGACTAGCGGCACTCGTACAGATACGCAGTATTTT. Its protein is CASRGTSGTRTDTQYF.

CDR3 amino acids: CASSFTSAQGDTQYF. The CDR3 DNA is TGCGCCAGCAGCTTTACTAGCGCGCAGGGAGATACGCAGTATTTT. This chain joins TRBV5-1 and TRBJ2-3; 7 nucleotides agree with TRBD2. Trimming at V came to 2 bases and at J to 5 bases, leaving 8 bases not matched to a gene. CDR3 size: 15 residues. Germline CDR1 SGHRS, CDR2 YFSETQ.

This chain joins TRBV5-1 and TRBJ2-1, with a weak D call TRBD2 (5 bases). Trimming cost V 1 base and J 9 bases, with 11 bases left between them. The germline V gene encodes CDR1 SGHRS and CDR2 YFSETQ. This CDR3 is 13 amino acids long. CDR3 loop: CASSLFAGPEQFF. The CDR3 DNA sequence: TGCGCCAGCAGCTTGTTTGCGGGTCCTGAGCAGTTCTTC.

The chain employs TRBV30 and TRBJ2-1, with D possibly being TRBD2 (5 bases). V was shortened by 0 bases and J by 3 bases, with 12 bases between the two germline ends. Germline lookup yields CDR1 GTSNPN and CDR2 SVGIG (reference sequence). CDR3 size: 15 residues. CDR3 in DNA: TGTGCCTGGAGTGTCCCAGCGGCAGACTACAATGAGCAGTTCTTC. It specifies CAWSVPAADYNEQFF.

The rearrangement links TRBV11-2 to TRBJ2-4; D remains unclear. Per the germline V gene, CDR1 is SGHAT and CDR2 is FQNNGV. This CDR3 has 14 amino acids. V was shortened by 5 bases and J by 0 bases, with 8 bases between the two germline ends. Here the CDR3 reads CASSPDIAKNIQYF. The CDR3 nucleotides are TGTGCCAGCAGCCCAGACATAGCCAAAAACATTCAGTACTTC.

V gene TRBV7-3 combines with J gene TRBJ2-3, with TRBD2 matching 9 bases. CDR3 length equals 15 residues. Germline trimming cut 2 bases from V and 5 bases from J; bases unmatched to any gene: 5. Germline lookup yields CDR1 SGHTA and CDR2 FQGTGA. The CDR3 protein is CASSLGGLAGDTQYF. In DNA form, the CDR3 reads TGTGCCAGCAGCTTAGGGGGACTAGCTGGAGATACGCAGTATTTT.

The chain couples TRBV6-1 to TRBJ1-4; TRBD1 matches at 7 bases. Looked up from germline, CDR1 is MNHNS and CDR2 is SASEGT. The CDR3 runs 16 residues. V lost 4 bases to trimming and J lost 0 bases; unmatched junction nucleotides: 5. The CDR3: CASSGFGTATNEKLFF. The DNA for the CDR3 is TGTGCCAGCAGTGGATTTGGGACAGCAACTAATGAAAAACTGTTTTTT.

The V call is TRBV19, the J call TRBJ1-1; 8 positions agree with TRBD1. The CDR3 has 15 amino acids. Unmatched junction bases numbered 10, after V lost 4 bases and J lost 6 bases. The germline V gene has CDR1 LNHDA and CDR2 SQIVND (reference sequence). The CDR3, as DNA: TGTGCCAGTAGTAAATTGACAGGGGCCGCCGCTGAAGCTTTCTTT. Translating gives CASSKLTGAAAEAFF. The full variable domain, completed using reference TRBV19 and TRBJ1-1, is DGGITQSPKYLFRKEGQNVTLSCEQNLNHDAMYWYRQDPGQGLRLIYYSQIVNDFQKGDIAEGYSVSREKKESFPLTVTSAQKNPTAFYLCASSKLTGAAAEAFFGQGTRLTVV.

The chain couples TRBV9 to TRBJ2-3; no definite D call. V was clipped by 4 bases and J by 4 bases, with 13 bases between them. The CDR3 spans 14 residues. Per germline, CDR1 SGDLS and CDR2 YYNGEE. This chain's CDR3 is CASSPIGEADTQYF. CDR3 bases: TGTGCCAGCAGCCCAATCGGAGAAGCAGATACGCAGTATTTT.

The V and J genes are TRBV21-1 and TRBJ2-7; the listed D gene, TRBD2, was not tested against the DNA. TRBV21-1 is reported as a pseudogene. The CDR3 covers 16 residues. CDR3 in amino acids: CASSKPRGEGNGEQYF. In DNA, the CDR3 is TGTGCCAGCAGCAAACCCCGGGGGGAGGGCAACGGCGAGCAGTACTTC.

J is TRBJ1-1 and V is TRBV19; D not resolved. V gave up 2 bases and J gave up 1 base, with 8 bases separating them. Germline CDR1 LNHDA, CDR2 SQIVND (reference sequence). The CDR3 length is 14 residues. CDR3 coding DNA: TGTGCCAGTAGTATACAGGTTACGAACACTGAAGCTTTCTTT. Translating it yields CASSIQVTNTEAFF.

The rearrangement joins TRBV7-2 to TRBJ2-3; TRBD2 agrees at 13 bases. The CDR3 has 16 amino acids. The germline CDR1 and CDR2 sequences are SGHTA and FQGNSA. The V segment lost 6 bases and the J segment 1 base; nucleotides outside the gene matches: 4. DNA for the CDR3: TGTGCCAGCAGGTTACTAGCGGGGGGGGGCACAGATACGCAGTATTTT. Translation gives CASRLLAGGGTDTQYF.

This chain connects TRBV18 to TRBJ1-3; TRBD1 aligns across 7 bases. Germline V gene sequence: CDR1 KGHSH, CDR2 LQKENI. J was trimmed by 1 base and V by 0 bases; bases with no gene match: 3. The CDR3 contains 16 residues. This CDR3 is CASSPPGTVSGNTIYF. CDR3 in DNA: TGTGCCAGCTCACCACCCGGGACAGTGTCTGGAAACACCATATATTTT.

This clone has just a few counts. The CDR3 region has the DNA TGTGCCAGCATCAATGGACAGAAGAACACTGAAGCTTTCTTT. This codes for CASINGQKNTEAFF. The chain recombines TRBV28 with TRBJ1-1; tentative D call: TRBD1 (6 bases). CDR1 MDHEN and CDR2 SYDVKM come from the germline V gene. Trimming removed 7 bases from V and 1 base from J, with 13 bases in between. CDR3 length equals 14 residues.

This clone was observed once. The chain recombines TRBV4-1 with TRBJ2-2; 7 bases align to TRBD1. Looked up from germline, CDR1 is MGHRA and CDR2 is YSYEKL. This CDR3 has 17 residues. The trim removed 3 bases at V and 6 bases at J, leaving 13 bases unmatched. CDR3 sequence: CASSHRTGVLLPGELFF. As DNA, the CDR3 is TGCGCCAGCAGCCACAGAACAGGGGTTCTTCTACCCGGGGAGCTGTTTTTT.

The V and J genes are TRBV14 and TRBJ2-3; TRBD2 matches 10 bases. Per the germline V gene, CDR1 is SGHDN and CDR2 is FVKESK. The CDR3 totals 16 residues. Trimming removed 4 bases from V and 1 base from J; junction bases left unmatched: 5. CDR3 DNA: TGTGCCAGCAGCCCGTCGACTAGCGGGCGCACAGATACGCAGTATTTT. Translated: CASSPSTSGRTDTQYF.